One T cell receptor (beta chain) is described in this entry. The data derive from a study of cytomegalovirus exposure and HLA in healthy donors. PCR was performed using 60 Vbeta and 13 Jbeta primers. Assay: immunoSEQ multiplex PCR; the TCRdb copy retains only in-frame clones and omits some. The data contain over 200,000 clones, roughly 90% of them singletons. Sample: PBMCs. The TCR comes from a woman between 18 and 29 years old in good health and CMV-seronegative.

Here the CDR3 reads CASSYRLIVASDTQYF. The CDR3 DNA follows: TGTGCCAGCAGTTACCGCCTTATAGTAGCATCAGATACGCAGTATTTT. The chain links TRBV6-6 to TRBJ2-3; the D is unclear. Trimming left V 2 bases short and J 4 bases short, with 16 bases between. Germline CDR1 MNHNY, CDR2 SVGAGI (reference sequence). The length of the CDR3 is 16 residues.